This T cell receptor beta chain came from a study of blood T cell repertoires in COVID-19. Method: immunoSEQ multiplex PCR; TCRdb's copy keeps in-frame clones and lacks some. The sample includes 90,000 to 130,000 clones, approximately 83% seen only once; the top ten take about 3.8%. CDR3 size: 12 residues. The sequence was obtained from a woman aged 70-85 years with acute or convalescent COVID-19. The chain is built from TRBV21-1 and TRBJ1-1; the table assigns TRBD1, which was not confirmed against the DNA. TRBV21-1 is noted as a pseudogene. The sequenced material came from peripheral blood. The CDR3 DNA reads as TGTGCCAGCAGCATAACAGAAATCGAAGCTTTCTTT. Its translation: CASSITEIEAFF.